The following is a T cell receptor beta chain sequence with its context. The antigen it recognizes is unknown. No much larger clone is present one base from it, and per-base qualities are unavailable. Here V drops 5 bases and J drops 4 bases, and the junction holds 6 bases not matched to any gene. Taken from cysteine to phenylalanine, the CDR3 has 15 residues. The DNA shown is the 45-base CDR3, in frame from base 1. According to the germline V gene, CDR1 reads MDHEN and CDR2 reads SYDVKM. The donors were included in the validation cohort of 120 subjects, a group kept apart from the roughly 700-subject first cohort. Library preparation used the immunoSEQ multiplex PCR assay. The published analysis was carried out like this. To diagnose cytomegalovirus status from the catalog of TCR beta chain sequences, a statistical classification framework was built. TCRdb mirrors the immuneACCESS table, restricted to in-frame sequences. Some clones are absent from its copies; in checked studies, under half trace to an unresolved V gene, and the reason for the others is unknown. That table is the source of V, J and clone size, and D and trimming were worked out from the DNA. The sample contains some 350,000 clones, about 85% of them found a single time. Approximately 1.1% of the sample comes from the top ten.

The data derive from a study of cytomegalovirus exposure and HLA in healthy donors (TCRdb year 2017). Regarding the complete study: The 666 repertoires of the first cohort and the 120 validation repertoires were produced on the same platform, according to a later analysis. To predict cytomegalovirus infection status, the study combined high-throughput TCR immunosequencing, statistical association of individual TCRs with disease status, and machine learning. Besides the first cohort of some 670 subjects, a separate validation cohort made up of 120 or so different subjects was used. The study aimed to test whether signatures of past pathogen exposure could be identified by cataloging public T cell receptors. On the study overall, not on this receptor specifically: Across donors, most TCR sequences were observed very rarely, whereas some public TCRs were present in many individuals. In the study, 150 to 200 TCR beta chains were listed as associated with cytomegalovirus. Of the cluster scores, roughly 95% were above 0 in a later analysis, which found that TCRs clustered in the first cohort also tended to co-occur in the 110 or so validation repertoires. The authors suggested that the approach could potentially be extended to other disease states and immunological phenotypes. A later analysis lacked HLA typing for the validation cohort, so it scored co-occurrence in that cohort across all 110 or so repertoires. In both the original and validation cohorts, the classifier was reported to diagnose cytomegalovirus status with high specificity and sensitivity. A few of the identified cytomegalovirus-associated TCR beta chains were confirmed in vitro to be specific for cytomegalovirus antigens.

This sequence originates from a woman aged 30 to 39 in good health and CMV-seropositive. Specimen: PBMCs. The chain uses TRBV28 and TRBJ2-2; 8 bases in the junction line up with TRBD1. The DNA is as follows: TGTGCCAGCAGTCCAAATACAGGGGGCACCGGGGAGCTGTTTTTT. Its protein reads: CASSPNTGGTGELFF.